By share, the clone carrying this T cell receptor beta chain counts as medium-sized. Its antigen is unknown. The sample is drawn from a study of spatial heterogeneity in lung cancer. Study overall: Each unique TCR and UMI combination was seen more than ten times on average in raw reads. Study findings and constraints: Tumor TCRs that were ubiquitous and expanded showed up in blood more at resection than follow-up.

Time point reported: sample taken at primary tumor resection. The donors were 70 or so patients with non-small cell lung cancer that was early-stage and untreated. The authors sequenced whole RNA from tumor, nontumor lung or frozen PBMC without sorting. The CDR3 is 16 amino acids. Trimming cost V 5 bases and J 5 bases; bases outside gene matches: 12. Germline loops: CDR1 SGHTS, CDR2 YDEGEE. Each CDR3 protein gets one entry after TCRdb re-called the 5' RACE reads with MiXCR. The profile covers around 890 distinct CDR3 sequences, with over 10% appearing a single time and approximately 38% taken by the ten largest.

The chain uses TRBV5-8 and TRBJ2-5, with 10 bases fitting TRBD1. The starting material was PBMCs, obtained at surgery. The receptor was isolated from a male donor with early-stage non-small cell lung cancer. The CDR3 DNA reads TGTGCCAGCAGATACCGGGGACAGGGGACGGAGGAGACCCAGTACTTC. This translates into CASRYRGQGTEETQYF. The complete variable domain, with remaining parts taken from reference TRBV5-8 and TRBJ2-5, reads EAGVTQSPTHLIKTRGQQATLRCSPISGHTSVYWYQQALGLGLQFLLWYDEGEERNRGNFPPRFSGRQFPNYSSELNVNALELEDSALYLCASRYRGQGTEETQYFGPGTRLLVL.